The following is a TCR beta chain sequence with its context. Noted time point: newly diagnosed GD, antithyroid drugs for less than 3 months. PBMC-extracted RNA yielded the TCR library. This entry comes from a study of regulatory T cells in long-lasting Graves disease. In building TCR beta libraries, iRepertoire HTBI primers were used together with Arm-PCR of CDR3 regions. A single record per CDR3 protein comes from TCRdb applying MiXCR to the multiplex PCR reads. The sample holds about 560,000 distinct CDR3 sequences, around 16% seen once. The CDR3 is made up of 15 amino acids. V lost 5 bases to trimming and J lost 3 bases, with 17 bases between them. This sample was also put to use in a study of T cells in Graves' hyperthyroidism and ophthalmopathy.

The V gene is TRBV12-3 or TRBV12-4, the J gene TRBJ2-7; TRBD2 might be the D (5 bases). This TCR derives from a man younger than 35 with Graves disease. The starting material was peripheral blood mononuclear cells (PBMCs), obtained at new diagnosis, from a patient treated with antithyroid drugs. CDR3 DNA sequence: TGTGCCAGCAGTGGAGGTATAGGGTTAGACTACGAGCAGTACTTC. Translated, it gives CASSGGIGLDYEQYF.